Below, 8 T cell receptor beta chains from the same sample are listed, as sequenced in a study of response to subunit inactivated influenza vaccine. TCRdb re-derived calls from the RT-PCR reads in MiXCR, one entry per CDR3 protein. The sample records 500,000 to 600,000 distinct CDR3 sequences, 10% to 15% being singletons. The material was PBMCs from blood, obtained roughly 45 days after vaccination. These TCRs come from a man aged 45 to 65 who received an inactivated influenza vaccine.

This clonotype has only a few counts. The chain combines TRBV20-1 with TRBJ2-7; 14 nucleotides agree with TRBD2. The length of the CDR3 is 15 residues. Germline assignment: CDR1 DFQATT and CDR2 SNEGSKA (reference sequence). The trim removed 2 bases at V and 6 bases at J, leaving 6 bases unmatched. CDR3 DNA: TGCAGTGCTAGATCCGGGACTAGCGGGGGCGGCGAGCAGTACTTC. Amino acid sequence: CSARSGTSGGGEQYF.

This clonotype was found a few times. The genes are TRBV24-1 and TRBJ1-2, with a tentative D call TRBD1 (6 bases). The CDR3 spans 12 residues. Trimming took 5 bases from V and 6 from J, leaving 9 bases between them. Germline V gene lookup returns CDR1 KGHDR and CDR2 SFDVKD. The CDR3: CATSATGHGYTF. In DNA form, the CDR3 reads TGTGCCACCAGTGCGACAGGCCATGGCTACACCTTC.

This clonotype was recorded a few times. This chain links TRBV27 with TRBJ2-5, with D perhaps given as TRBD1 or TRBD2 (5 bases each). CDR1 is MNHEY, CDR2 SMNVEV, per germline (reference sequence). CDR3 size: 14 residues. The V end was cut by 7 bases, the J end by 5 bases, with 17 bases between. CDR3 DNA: TGTGCCAGCATTCCCCGAAGGGGCGGGGAGACCCAGTACTTC. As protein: CASIPRRGGETQYF.

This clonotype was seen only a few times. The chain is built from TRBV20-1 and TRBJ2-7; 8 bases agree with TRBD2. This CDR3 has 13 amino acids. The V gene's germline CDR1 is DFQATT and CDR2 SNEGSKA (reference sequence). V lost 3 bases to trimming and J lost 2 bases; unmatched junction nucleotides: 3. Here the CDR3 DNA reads TGCAGTGCTAGCAAGCGGGAGACCTACGAGCAGTACTTC. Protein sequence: CSASKRETYEQYF.

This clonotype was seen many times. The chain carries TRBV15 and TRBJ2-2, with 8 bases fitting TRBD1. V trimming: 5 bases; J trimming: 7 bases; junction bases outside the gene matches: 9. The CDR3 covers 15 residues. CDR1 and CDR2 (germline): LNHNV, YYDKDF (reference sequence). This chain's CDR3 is CATSADRGSIGELFF. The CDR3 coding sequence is TGTGCCACCAGCGCCGACAGGGGAAGCATCGGGGAGCTGTTTTTT.

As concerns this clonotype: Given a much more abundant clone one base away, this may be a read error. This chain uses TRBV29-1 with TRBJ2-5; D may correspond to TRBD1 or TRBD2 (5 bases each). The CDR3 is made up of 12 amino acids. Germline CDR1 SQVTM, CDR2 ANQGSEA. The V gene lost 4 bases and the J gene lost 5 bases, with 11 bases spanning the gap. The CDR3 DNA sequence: TGCAGCGTTGCTAGAGGGACCGAGACCCAGTACTTC. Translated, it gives CSVARGTETQYF.

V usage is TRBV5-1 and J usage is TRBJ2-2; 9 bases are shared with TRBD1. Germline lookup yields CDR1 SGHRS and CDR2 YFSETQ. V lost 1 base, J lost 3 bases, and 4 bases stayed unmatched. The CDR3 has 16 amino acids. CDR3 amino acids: CASSLTTGGHTGELFF. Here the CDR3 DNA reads TGCGCCAGCAGCTTGACGACAGGGGGGCACACCGGGGAGCTGTTTTTT.

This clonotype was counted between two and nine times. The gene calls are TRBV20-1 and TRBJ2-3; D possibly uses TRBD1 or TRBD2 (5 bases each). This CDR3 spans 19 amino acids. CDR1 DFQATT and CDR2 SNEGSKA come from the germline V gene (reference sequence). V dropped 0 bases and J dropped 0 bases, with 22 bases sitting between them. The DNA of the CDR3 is TGCAGTGCTAGAGATCGGGACGATGGATATACATTTAGCACAGATACGCAGTATTTT. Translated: CSARDRDDGYTFSTDTQYF.